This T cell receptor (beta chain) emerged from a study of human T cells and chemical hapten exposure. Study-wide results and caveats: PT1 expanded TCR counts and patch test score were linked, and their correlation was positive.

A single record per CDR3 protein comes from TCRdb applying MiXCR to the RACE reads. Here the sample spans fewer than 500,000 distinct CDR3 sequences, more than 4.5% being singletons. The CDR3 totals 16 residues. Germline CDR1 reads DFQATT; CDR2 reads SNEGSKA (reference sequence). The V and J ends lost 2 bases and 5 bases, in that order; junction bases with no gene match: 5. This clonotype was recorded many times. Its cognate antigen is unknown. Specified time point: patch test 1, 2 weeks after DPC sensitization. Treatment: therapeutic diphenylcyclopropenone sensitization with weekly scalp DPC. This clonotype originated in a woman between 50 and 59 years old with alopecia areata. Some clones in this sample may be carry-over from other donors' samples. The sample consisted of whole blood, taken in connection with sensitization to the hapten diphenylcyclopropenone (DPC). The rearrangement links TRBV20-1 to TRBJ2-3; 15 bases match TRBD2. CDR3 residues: CSARRTSGGVVDTQYF. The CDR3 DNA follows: TGCAGTGCTAGAAGGACTAGCGGGGGGGTTGTAGATACGCAGTATTTT.